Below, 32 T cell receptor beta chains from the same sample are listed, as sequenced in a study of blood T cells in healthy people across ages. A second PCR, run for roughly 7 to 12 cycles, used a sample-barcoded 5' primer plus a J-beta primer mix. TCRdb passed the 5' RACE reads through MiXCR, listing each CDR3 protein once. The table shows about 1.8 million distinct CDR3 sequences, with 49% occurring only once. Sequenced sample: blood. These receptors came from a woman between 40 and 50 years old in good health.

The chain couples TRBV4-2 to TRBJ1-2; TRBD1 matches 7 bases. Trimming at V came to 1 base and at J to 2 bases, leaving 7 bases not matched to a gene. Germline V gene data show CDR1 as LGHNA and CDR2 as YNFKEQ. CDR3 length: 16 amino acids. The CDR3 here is CASSQVGGGGNYGYTF. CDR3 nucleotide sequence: TGTGCCAGCAGCCAAGTAGGGGGCGGGGGGAACTATGGCTACACCTTC.

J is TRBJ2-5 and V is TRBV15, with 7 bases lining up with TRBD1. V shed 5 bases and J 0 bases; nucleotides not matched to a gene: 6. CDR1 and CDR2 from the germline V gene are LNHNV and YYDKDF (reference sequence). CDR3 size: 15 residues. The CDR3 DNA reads TGTGCCACCAGCTTCGGGACAGTGTACCAAGAGACCCAGTACTTC. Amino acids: CATSFGTVYQETQYF.

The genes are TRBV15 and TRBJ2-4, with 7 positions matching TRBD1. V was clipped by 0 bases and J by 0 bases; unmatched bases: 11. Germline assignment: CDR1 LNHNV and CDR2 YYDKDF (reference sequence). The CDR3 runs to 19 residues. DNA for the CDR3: TGTGCCACCAGCAGAGATAGGGCCCCCGGACAGGTAGCCAAAAACATTCAGTACTTC. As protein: CATSRDRAPGQVAKNIQYF.

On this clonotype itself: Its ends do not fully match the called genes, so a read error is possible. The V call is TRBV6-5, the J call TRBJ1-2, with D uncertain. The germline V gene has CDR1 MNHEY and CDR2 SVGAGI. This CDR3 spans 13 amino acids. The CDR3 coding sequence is TGTGCCGGCAGTCGTTTGAATAACTATGGCTACACCTTC. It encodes CAGSRLNNYGYTF.

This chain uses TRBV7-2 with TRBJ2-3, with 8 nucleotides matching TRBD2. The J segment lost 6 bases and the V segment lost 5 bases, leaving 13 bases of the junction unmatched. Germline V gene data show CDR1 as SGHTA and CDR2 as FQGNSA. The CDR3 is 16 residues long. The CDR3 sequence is CASSRQGGGWSDTQYF. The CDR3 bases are TGTGCCAGCAGCCGTCAAGGCGGGGGGTGGTCGGATACGCAGTATTTT.

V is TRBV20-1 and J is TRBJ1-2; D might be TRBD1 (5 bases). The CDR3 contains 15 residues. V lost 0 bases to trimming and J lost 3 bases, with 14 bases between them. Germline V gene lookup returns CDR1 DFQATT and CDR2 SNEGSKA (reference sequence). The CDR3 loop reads CSARDWAGLDYGYTF. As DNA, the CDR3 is TGCAGTGCTAGAGATTGGGCAGGGTTGGACTATGGCTACACCTTC.

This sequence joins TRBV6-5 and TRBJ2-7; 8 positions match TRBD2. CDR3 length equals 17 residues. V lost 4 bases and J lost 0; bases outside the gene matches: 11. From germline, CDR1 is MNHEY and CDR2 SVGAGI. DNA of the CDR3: TGTGCCAGCAGTTCCCCACTTAGCGGGGCCTCCTCCTACGAGCAGTACTTC. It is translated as CASSSPLSGASSYEQYF.

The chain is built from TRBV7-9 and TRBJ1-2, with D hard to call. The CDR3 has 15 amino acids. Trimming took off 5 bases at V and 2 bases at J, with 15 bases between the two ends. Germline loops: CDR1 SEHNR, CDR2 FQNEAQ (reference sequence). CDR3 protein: CASSLHGPPNYGYTF. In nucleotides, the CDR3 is TGTGCCAGCAGCCTTCACGGTCCTCCAAACTATGGCTACACCTTC.

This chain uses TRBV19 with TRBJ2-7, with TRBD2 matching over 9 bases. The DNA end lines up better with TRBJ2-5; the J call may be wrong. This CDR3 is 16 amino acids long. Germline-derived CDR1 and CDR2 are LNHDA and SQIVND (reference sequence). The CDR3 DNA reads TGTGCCAGTAGTATCCTAGCGGGGTCCCGAAGGGAGACCCAGTACTTC. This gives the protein CASSILAGSRRETQYF.

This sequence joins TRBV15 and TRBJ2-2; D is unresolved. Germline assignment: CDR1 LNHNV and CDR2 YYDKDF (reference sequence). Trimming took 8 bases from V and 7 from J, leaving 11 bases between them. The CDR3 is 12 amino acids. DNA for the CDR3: TGTGCCACCCTTGGGGATAACGGGGAGCTGTTTTTT. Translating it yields CATLGDNGELFF. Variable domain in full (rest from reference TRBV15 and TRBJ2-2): DAMVIQNPRYQVTQFGKPVTLSCSQTLNHNVMYWYQQKSSQAPKLLFHYYDKDFNNEADTPDNFQSRRPNTSFCFLDIRSPGLGDTAMYLCATLGDNGELFFGEGSRLTVL.

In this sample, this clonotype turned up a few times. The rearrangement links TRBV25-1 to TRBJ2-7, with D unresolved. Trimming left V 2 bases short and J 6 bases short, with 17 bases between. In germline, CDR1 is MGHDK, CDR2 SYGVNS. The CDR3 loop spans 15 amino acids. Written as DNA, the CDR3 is TGTGCCAGCAGTGAAAGCCCCCCGGGCCTCCGCGAGCAGTACTTC. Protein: CASSESPPGLREQYF.

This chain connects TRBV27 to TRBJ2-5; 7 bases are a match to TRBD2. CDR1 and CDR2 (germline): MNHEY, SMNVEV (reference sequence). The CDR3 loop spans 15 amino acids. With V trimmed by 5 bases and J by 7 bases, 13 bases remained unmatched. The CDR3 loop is CASSPFTGGEGTQYF. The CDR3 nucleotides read TGTGCCAGCAGTCCATTCACGGGGGGAGAGGGGACCCAGTACTTC.

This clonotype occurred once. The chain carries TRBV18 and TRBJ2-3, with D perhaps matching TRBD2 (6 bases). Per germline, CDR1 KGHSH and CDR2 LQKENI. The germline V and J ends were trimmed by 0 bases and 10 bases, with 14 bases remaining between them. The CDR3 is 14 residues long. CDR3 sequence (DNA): TGTGCCAGCTCACCACCGGGGACTCCTCCCGCGCAGTATTTT. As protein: CASSPPGTPPAQYF. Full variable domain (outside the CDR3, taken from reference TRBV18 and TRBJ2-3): NAGVMQNPRHLVRRRGQEARLRCSPMKGHSHVYWYRQLPEEGLKFMVYLQKENIIDESGMPKERFSAEFPKEGPSILRIQQVVRGDSAAYFCASSPPGTPPAQYFGPGTRLTVL.

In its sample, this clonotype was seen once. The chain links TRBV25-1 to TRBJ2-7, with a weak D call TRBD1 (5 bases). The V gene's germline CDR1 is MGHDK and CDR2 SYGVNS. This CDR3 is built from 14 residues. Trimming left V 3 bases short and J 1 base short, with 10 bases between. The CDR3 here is CASSDSGFSYEQYF. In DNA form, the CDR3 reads TGTGCCAGCAGTGACTCAGGGTTTTCCTACGAGCAGTACTTC.

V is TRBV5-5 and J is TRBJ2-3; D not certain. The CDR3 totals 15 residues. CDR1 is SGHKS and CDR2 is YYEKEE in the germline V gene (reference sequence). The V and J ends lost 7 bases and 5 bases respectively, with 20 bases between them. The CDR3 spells CASGTLDPVGDTQYF. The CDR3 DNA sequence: TGTGCCAGCGGAACCTTAGACCCTGTCGGAGATACGCAGTATTTT.

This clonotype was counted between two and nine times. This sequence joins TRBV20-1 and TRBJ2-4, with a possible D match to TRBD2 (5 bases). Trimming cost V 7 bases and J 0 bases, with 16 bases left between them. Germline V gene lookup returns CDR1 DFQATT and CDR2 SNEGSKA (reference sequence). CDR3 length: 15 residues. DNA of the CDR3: TGCAGTGTAGCTCGCCGGGGTCTAGCCAAAAACATTCAGTACTTC. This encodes CSVARRGLAKNIQYF.

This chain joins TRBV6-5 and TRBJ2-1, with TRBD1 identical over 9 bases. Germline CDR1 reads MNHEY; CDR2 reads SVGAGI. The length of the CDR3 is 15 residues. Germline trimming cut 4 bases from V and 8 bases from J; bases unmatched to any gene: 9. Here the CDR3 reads CASSFAGTGSHEQFF. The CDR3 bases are TGTGCCAGCAGTTTTGCCGGGACAGGGAGTCATGAGCAGTTCTTC.

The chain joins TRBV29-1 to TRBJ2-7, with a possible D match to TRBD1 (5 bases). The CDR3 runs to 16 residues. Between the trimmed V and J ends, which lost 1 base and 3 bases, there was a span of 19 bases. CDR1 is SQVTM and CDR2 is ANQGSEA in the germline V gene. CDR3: CSVEVIAGLRVYEQYF. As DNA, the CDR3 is TGCAGCGTTGAAGTAATAGCAGGGCTCCGAGTCTACGAGCAGTACTTC.

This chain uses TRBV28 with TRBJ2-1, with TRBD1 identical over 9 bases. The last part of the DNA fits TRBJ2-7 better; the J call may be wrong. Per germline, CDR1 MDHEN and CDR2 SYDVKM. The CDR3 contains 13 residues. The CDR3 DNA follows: TGTGCCAGCAGCACTACGACAGGGGGCGAGCAGTACTTC. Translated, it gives CASSTTTGGEQYF.

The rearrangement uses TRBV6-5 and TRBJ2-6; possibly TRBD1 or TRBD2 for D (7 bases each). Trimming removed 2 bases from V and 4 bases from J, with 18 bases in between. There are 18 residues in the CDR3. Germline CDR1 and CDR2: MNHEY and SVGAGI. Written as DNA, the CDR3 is TGTGCCAGCAGTTACGCGACAGGGAGGGTCCCCGGGGCCAACGTCCTGACTTTC. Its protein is CASSYATGRVPGANVLTF.

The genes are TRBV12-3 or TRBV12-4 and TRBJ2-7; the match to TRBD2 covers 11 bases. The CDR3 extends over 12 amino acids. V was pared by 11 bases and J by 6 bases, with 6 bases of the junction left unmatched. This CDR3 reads CAGSLAGGEQYF. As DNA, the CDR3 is TGTGCCGGAAGTCTAGCGGGGGGCGAGCAGTACTTC.

CDR3 in amino acids: CASSQDIRAGYTF. DNA for the CDR3: TGTGCCAGCAGTCAAGATATCCGCGCTGGCTACACCTTC. The chain combines TRBV7-2 with TRBJ1-2; D unresolved. Germline values: CDR1 SGHTA, CDR2 FQGNSA. Trimming stripped 6 bases from V and 7 bases from J, with 15 bases between. CDR3 length: 13 residues.

The CDR3: CASSENSGGFPGELFF. The CDR3 nucleotides read TGTGCCAGCAGCGAAAATAGCGGGGGGTTCCCCGGGGAGCTGTTTTTT. The V call is TRBV9, the J call TRBJ2-2, with 10 nucleotides matching TRBD2. With 3 bases clipped from V and 6 bases from J, the junction kept 8 bases outside the gene matches. CDR1 SGDLS and CDR2 YYNGEE come from the germline V gene. CDR3 length: 16 amino acids.

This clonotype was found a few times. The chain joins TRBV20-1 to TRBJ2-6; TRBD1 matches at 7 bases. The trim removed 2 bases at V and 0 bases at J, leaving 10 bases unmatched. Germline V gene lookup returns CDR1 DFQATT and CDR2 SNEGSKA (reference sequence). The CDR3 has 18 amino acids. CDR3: CSARRPGTAFSGANVLTF. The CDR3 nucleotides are TGCAGTGCTAGAAGACCCGGGACAGCCTTCTCTGGGGCCAACGTCCTGACTTTC.

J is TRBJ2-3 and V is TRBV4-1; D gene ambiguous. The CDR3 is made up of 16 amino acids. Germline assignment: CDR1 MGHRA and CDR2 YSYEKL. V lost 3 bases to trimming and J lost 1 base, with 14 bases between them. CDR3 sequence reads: CASSHPDGLRTDTQYF. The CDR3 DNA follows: TGCGCCAGCAGCCACCCGGACGGGTTACGCACAGATACGCAGTATTTT.

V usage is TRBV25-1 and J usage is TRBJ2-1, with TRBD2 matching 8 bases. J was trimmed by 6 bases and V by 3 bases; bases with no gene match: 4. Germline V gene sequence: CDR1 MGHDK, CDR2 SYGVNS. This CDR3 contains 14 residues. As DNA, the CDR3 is TGTGCCAGCAGTGACTCCGGGACTAGCAATGAGCAGTTCTTC. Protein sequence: CASSDSGTSNEQFF. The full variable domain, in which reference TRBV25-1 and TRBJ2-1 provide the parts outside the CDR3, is EADIYQTPRYLVIGTGKKITLECSQTMGHDKMYWYQQDPGMELHLIHYSYGVNSTEKGDLSSESTVSRIRTEHFPLTLESARPSHTSQYLCASSDSGTSNEQFFGPGTRLTVL.

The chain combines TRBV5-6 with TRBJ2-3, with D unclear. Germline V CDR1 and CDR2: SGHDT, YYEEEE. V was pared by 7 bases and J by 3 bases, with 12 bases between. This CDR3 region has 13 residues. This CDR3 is CASAGVSTDTQYF. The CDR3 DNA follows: TGTGCCAGCGCTGGGGTTAGTACAGATACGCAGTATTTT.

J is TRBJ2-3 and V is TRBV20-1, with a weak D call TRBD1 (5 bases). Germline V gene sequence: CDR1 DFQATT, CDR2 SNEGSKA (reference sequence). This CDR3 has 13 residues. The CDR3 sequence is CNPDSTSTDTQYF. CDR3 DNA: TGCAATCCCGACAGCACAAGCACAGATACGCAGTATTTT.

The CDR3 bases are TGTGCCAGCAGCTTGGCCCTCAGTGGGCAGTTCTTC. Translating gives CASSLALSGQFF. V gene TRBV7-2 combines with J gene TRBJ2-1, with no clear D. Trimming left V 3 bases short and J 12 bases short, with 12 bases between. CDR1 is SGHTA, CDR2 FQGNSA, per germline. The CDR3 loop spans 12 amino acids.

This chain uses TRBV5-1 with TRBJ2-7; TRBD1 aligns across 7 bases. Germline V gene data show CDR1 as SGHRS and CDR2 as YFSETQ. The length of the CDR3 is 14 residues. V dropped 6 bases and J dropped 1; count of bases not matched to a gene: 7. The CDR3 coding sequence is TGCGCCAGCACTCTGGGACAGTTTTCCTACGAGCAGTACTTC. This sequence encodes CASTLGQFSYEQYF.

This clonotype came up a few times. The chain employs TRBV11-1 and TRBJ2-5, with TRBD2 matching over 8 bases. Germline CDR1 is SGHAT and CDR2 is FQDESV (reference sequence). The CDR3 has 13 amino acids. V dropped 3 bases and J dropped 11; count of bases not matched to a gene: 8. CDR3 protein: CASSLVRRGEQYF. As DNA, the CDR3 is TGTGCCAGCAGCTTGGTTCGGCGGGGGGAGCAGTACTTC.

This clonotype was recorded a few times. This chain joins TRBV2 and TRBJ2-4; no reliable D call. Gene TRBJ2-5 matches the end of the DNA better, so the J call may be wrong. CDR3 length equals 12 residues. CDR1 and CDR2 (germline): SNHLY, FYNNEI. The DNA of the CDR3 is TGTGCCAGCTCACCCCCAACGGGGACCCAGTACTTC. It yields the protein CASSPPTGTQYF.